This TCR beta chain was recovered during a study of cytomegalovirus exposure and HLA in healthy donors. Broader study findings: A later analysis found that most CMV-associated TCR beta chains appeared HLA-restricted. Earlier analysis found most TCR beta V segments productive about 90% or about 30% of the time. Specific recognition of CMV antigens was confirmed in vitro for three chains (all CMV-associated). Some public TCRs appeared in many individuals, while most sequences were rare.

This clone was observed a single time. Its antigen is unknown. The CDR3 totals 15 residues. Trimming took 0 bases from V and 6 from J; bases not matched to a gene: 7. The germline V gene has CDR1 SGHDT and CDR2 YYEEEE. PCR employed 60 Vbeta and 13 Jbeta primers. Using immunoSEQ multiplex PCR, the repertoire was profiled, and TCRdb retains in-frame clones only, with some absent. The sample has 100,000 to 150,000 clones; about 78% are singletons. This rearrangement joins TRBV5-6 to TRBJ1-1; TRBD1 matches at 8 bases. The sequence derives from a man aged 25 to 45 in good health and CMV-seronegative. Material: PBMCs. The CDR3 here is CASSLVDRDVSEAFF. The CDR3 DNA sequence: TGTGCCAGCAGCTTGGTGGACAGGGACGTATCTGAAGCTTTCTTT.